This T cell receptor (beta chain) was recovered during a study of T-cell memory formation after mild COVID-19. Study-wide context: TCR clustering was largely donor specific. Study-level results: The CD4+ clones that contracted clustered mainly within CM and EM, and the CD8+ clones concentrated in EMRA.

TCRalpha and TCRbeta libraries used 5'RACE with constant-segment primers and UMIs. Each CDR3 protein is one row after TCRdb ran MiXCR on the 5' RACE reads. The sample contains over 350,000 distinct CDR3 sequences, around 24% of which appear only once. Details on this clonotype: The antigen is unknown.

The V end was cut by 6 bases, the J end by 0 bases, with 6 bases between. The CDR3 runs 13 residues. The sequence derives from an adult woman who had mild COVID-19 (a few samples of this study predate the infection). Cell type and time point are not known. Sequencing was performed on PBMCs or a T cell subset sorted from them (not recorded which). The chain employs TRBV12-3 or TRBV12-4 and TRBJ1-5; D is unclear. CDR3 in DNA: TGTGCCAGCAGCGGTAATAGCAATCAGCCCCAGCATTTT. This gives the protein CASSGNSNQPQHF.